A single sample is the source of the 24 T cell receptor beta chains below, sequenced in a study of cytomegalovirus exposure and HLA in healthy donors. The primer mix had 60 Vbeta and 13 Jbeta primers. Sequencing was performed with immunoSEQ multiplex PCR; in TCRdb, only in-frame clones are kept and a portion is missing. Among 150,000 to 200,000 clones, 84% were seen once, and the ten largest hold 4.8%. Sequenced input: PBMCs. Receptors were obtained from a man aged 18 to 30 in good health and CMV-seronegative.

V is TRBV2 and J is TRBJ2-4; a weak D match, TRBD2 (7 bases). CDR3 length: 14 amino acids. Trimming took 8 bases from V and 1 from J, leaving 12 bases between them. Germline-derived CDR1 and CDR2 are SNHLY and FYNNEI. CDR3 coding DNA: TGTGCCAGCCATGGGGGGGCTGCCAAAAACATTCAGTACTTC. It codes for CASHGGAAKNIQYF.

The V call is TRBV5-5, the J call TRBJ2-5, with 7 nucleotides matching TRBD2. Germline lookup yields CDR1 SGHKS and CDR2 YYEKEE (reference sequence). V trimming: 0 bases; J trimming: 0 bases; junction bases outside the gene matches: 5. The CDR3 spans 16 residues. DNA for the CDR3: TGTGCCAGCAGCTTGGGTAGCGGGTTTAACCAAGAGACCCAGTACTTC. Translation gives CASSLGSGFNQETQYF.

This clone was seen once. This sequence joins TRBV4-1 and TRBJ2-5; 14 bases are shared with TRBD2. The trim removed 4 bases at V and 3 bases at J, leaving 7 bases unmatched. The CDR3 totals 17 residues. Germline assignment: CDR1 MGHRA and CDR2 YSYEKL. CDR3 amino acids: CASSPGLAGALEETQYF. Here the CDR3 DNA reads TGCGCCAGCAGCCCGGGACTAGCGGGGGCCCTAGAAGAGACCCAGTACTTC.

The chain joins TRBV5-6 to TRBJ1-4, with 7 bases fitting TRBD1. Germline-derived CDR1 and CDR2 are SGHDT and YYEEEE. Trimming cost V 5 bases and J 2 bases; bases outside gene matches: 6. The CDR3 contains 15 residues. DNA for the CDR3: TGTGCCAGCAGTGAACAGGGGCCCACTAATGAAAAACTGTTTTTT. Its protein is CASSEQGPTNEKLFF.

V gene TRBV4-1 combines with J gene TRBJ1-6, with D possibly matching TRBD1 (6 bases). The V end was cut by 9 bases, the J end by 5 bases, with 20 bases between. CDR1 is MGHRA, CDR2 YSYEKL, per germline. This CDR3 has 16 residues. The DNA for the CDR3 is TGCGCCAGTCGGGCTCAATGGACAGAGGATAATTCACCCCTCCACTTT. It is translated as CASRAQWTEDNSPLHF.

Concerning this clone: The sample carries other DNA sequences with the same CDR3. The genes are TRBV13 and TRBJ1-6; 8 bases map to TRBD1. The CDR3 consists of 14 residues. V trimming: 5 bases; J trimming: 6 bases; junction bases outside the gene matches: 3. Per the germline V gene, CDR1 is PRHDT and CDR2 is FYEKMQ (reference sequence). CDR3 in amino acids: CASSQGQGNSPLHF. The CDR3 coding sequence is TGTGCCAGCAGCCAAGGACAGGGTAATTCACCCCTCCACTTT.

The chain combines TRBV9 with TRBJ1-2; maybe TRBD1 (6 bases). CDR3 size: 15 residues. Per germline, CDR1 SGDLS and CDR2 YYNGEE. Trimming removed 0 bases at V and 8 bases at J, with 17 bases between. The CDR3 loop reads CASSVGGTTSLGYTF. DNA of the CDR3: TGTGCCAGCAGCGTAGGAGGGACAACGTCCTTGGGCTACACCTTC.

This chain joins TRBV2 and TRBJ2-1; 12 bases are shared with TRBD2. Losses at the gene ends were 4 bases for V and 7 bases for J; bases not matched to a gene: 11. Per the germline V gene, CDR1 is SNHLY and CDR2 is FYNNEI. This CDR3 contains 17 residues. CDR3 DNA: TGTGCCAGCAGTGCCTCAAGCCTAGCGGGGGGGCCTAATGAGCAGTTCTTC. Its protein product is CASSASSLAGGPNEQFF.

The chain links TRBV5-1 to TRBJ1-4; 8 bases are shared with TRBD1. Germline assignment: CDR1 SGHRS and CDR2 YFSETQ. This CDR3 region has 15 residues. V trimming: 0 bases; J trimming: 8 bases; junction bases outside the gene matches: 6. The CDR3 loop is CASSLVGTGSEKLFF. CDR3 DNA: TGCGCCAGCAGCTTGGTTGGGACAGGAAGCGAAAAACTGTTTTTT.

The CDR3 DNA follows: TGTGCCAGCAGCGTAGCAGGGGACCATGAGCAGTTCTTC. It is translated as CASSVAGDHEQFF. The chain has TRBV9 and TRBJ2-1; tentative D call: TRBD1 (6 bases). V gave up 0 bases and J gave up 8 bases, with 9 bases separating them. This CDR3 contains 13 residues. CDR1 and CDR2 (germline): SGDLS, YYNGEE.

The CDR3: CASSDYRGTYIHEQYF. The CDR3 nucleotides are TGTGCCAGCTCAGACTACAGGGGAACTTACATCCACGAGCAGTACTTC. The rearrangement links TRBV18 to TRBJ2-7, with 7 bases aligning to TRBD1. Germline values: CDR1 KGHSH, CDR2 LQKENI. V was pared by 5 bases and J by 5 bases, with 15 bases of the junction left unmatched. The length of the CDR3 is 16 residues.

CDR3 residues: CASTRKDTQETQYF. In DNA, the CDR3 is TGTGCCAGCACCAGAAAAGACACCCAAGAGACCCAGTACTTC. J is TRBJ2-5 and V is TRBV6-4; no clear D. V lost 7 bases to trimming and J lost 1 base, with 13 bases between them. This CDR3 region has 14 residues. Germline lookup yields CDR1 MRHNA and CDR2 SNTAGT.

The V call is TRBV28, the J call TRBJ1-2; D is possibly TRBD1 (6 bases). The CDR3 is 12 amino acids. Per germline, CDR1 MDHEN and CDR2 SYDVKM. The ends were cut back, 4 bases at V and 9 bases at J, with 12 bases in the middle. The CDR3 DNA sequence: TGTGCCAGCAGTTCCTACAGGGATCGCTACACCTTC. It specifies CASSSYRDRYTF.

The chain joins TRBV6-6 to TRBJ1-1, with 7 bases identical to TRBD1. The trim removed 6 bases at V and 0 bases at J, leaving 4 bases unmatched. The CDR3 extends over 14 amino acids. Germline CDR1 is MNHNY and CDR2 is SVGAGI (reference sequence). This chain's CDR3 is CASSKTGVNTEAFF. Here the CDR3 DNA reads TGTGCCAGCAGCAAAACAGGGGTGAACACTGAAGCTTTCTTT.

The V call is TRBV5-4, the J call TRBJ2-3; TRBD2 agrees at 12 bases. Germline V gene lookup returns CDR1 SGHNT and CDR2 YYREEE (reference sequence). The CDR3 runs to 16 residues. V gave up 4 bases and J gave up 2 bases; unmatched junction bases: 5. CDR3 nucleotide sequence: TGTGCCAGCAGCGTAGGACTAGCGGGATACACAGATACGCAGTATTTT. It translates to CASSVGLAGYTDTQYF.

The genes are TRBV5-1 and TRBJ2-1; 10 nucleotides match TRBD1. The CDR3 has 16 residues. CDR1 and CDR2 (germline): SGHRS, YFSETQ. After removal of 0 bases from V and 8 bases from J, the junction contained 8 bases not matched to a gene. The CDR3 DNA follows: TGCGCCAGCAGCTTGGCCGGGACAGGGGTCTCGGATGAGCAGTTCTTC. Translating gives CASSLAGTGVSDEQFF.

The J gene is TRBJ2-7, the V gene TRBV5-1; TRBD1 might be the D (5 bases). The germline gives CDR1 SGHRS, CDR2 YFSETQ. V was pared by 0 bases and J by 3 bases, with 7 bases between. CDR3 size: 13 residues. The CDR3 DNA is TGCGCCAGCAGCTTGGCAGGGCTCTACGAGCAGTACTTC. Protein: CASSLAGLYEQYF.

J is TRBJ2-2 and V is TRBV27; 11 nucleotides agree with TRBD2. With V trimmed by 4 bases and J by 5 bases, 3 bases remained unmatched. CDR3 size: 15 residues. Per germline, CDR1 MNHEY and CDR2 SMNVEV (reference sequence). CDR3 in amino acids: CASSSGLAATGELFF. The CDR3 coding sequence is TGTGCCAGCAGTTCGGGACTAGCGGCAACCGGGGAGCTGTTTTTT.

This clone was seen many times. The chain is built from TRBV6-1 and TRBJ2-6; D not certain. The CDR3 runs 15 residues. Germline loops: CDR1 MNHNS, CDR2 SASEGT. V shed 2 bases and J shed 0 bases, with 5 bases lying between them. DNA of the CDR3: TGTGCCAGCAGTGAACGTAGCTCTGGGGCCAACGTCCTGACTTTC. Amino acid sequence: CASSERSSGANVLTF.

The genes are TRBV19 and TRBJ2-7; D perhaps matches TRBD2 (6 bases). CDR3 length: 15 residues. CDR1 is LNHDA and CDR2 is SQIVND in the germline V gene (reference sequence). Trimming removed 1 base from V and 3 bases from J, with 13 bases in between. In DNA form, the CDR3 reads TGTGCCAGTAGTATAGGGCGGGACCTCTACTACGAGCAGTACTTC. Translating it yields CASSIGRDLYYEQYF.

V is TRBV19 and J is TRBJ1-5, with D perhaps TRBD1 (6 bases). The V end was cut by 9 bases, the J end by 7 bases, with 16 bases between. Germline assignment: CDR1 LNHDA and CDR2 SQIVND (reference sequence). This CDR3 comprises 13 residues. CDR3 loop: CASRTGIDQPQHF. The CDR3 DNA follows: TGTGCCAGCCGTACAGGGATTGACCAGCCCCAGCATTTT.

This clone was seen a few times. This rearrangement joins TRBV21-1 to TRBJ2-7; the table's D call TRBD2 went unverified against the DNA. TRBV21-1 is deemed a pseudogene. The CDR3 has 17 residues. This chain's CDR3 is CASTTSRTAGLSYEQYF. The CDR3 bases are TGTGCCAGCACCACATCCCGGACGGCGGGGCTCTCCTACGAGCAGTACTTC.

This sequence joins TRBV19 and TRBJ2-3, with D unclear. The germline gives CDR1 LNHDA, CDR2 SQIVND (reference sequence). The CDR3 contains 12 residues. The ends were cut back, 4 bases at V and 6 bases at J, with 8 bases in the middle. The CDR3 reads CASSTSKDTQYF. The CDR3 DNA reads as TGTGCCAGTAGTACCAGTAAGGATACGCAGTATTTT.

This clone has a single count. The chain employs TRBV29-1 and TRBJ1-2, with D hard to call. V was cut by 4 bases and J by 3 bases, with 12 bases left in between. Germline lookup yields CDR1 SQVTM and CDR2 ANQGSEA. The CDR3 has 13 amino acids. CDR3 protein: CSVVYGEDYGYTF. As DNA, the CDR3 is TGCAGCGTTGTTTATGGGGAGGACTATGGCTACACCTTC.